These 32 T cell receptor beta chains came from one sample sequenced in a study of T cells in Graves' hyperthyroidism and ophthalmopathy. Researchers amplified the TCR beta CDR3 regions from RNA transcripts. In the first-round RT-PCR of the TCR CDR3, the HTBI primer set was used. Using its own MiXCR run on the multiplex PCR reads, TCRdb lists one record per CDR3 protein. The table includes some 700,000 distinct CDR3 sequences, roughly 17% detected once. The sequenced material came from blood. The receptors derive from a man in his fifties or sixties with Graves' hyperthyroidism.

Note on this clonotype: A much larger clone is a single base away; this may be a read error. This rearrangement joins TRBV27 to TRBJ2-3; D possibly corresponds to TRBD2 (6 bases). The V gene's germline CDR1 is MNHEY and CDR2 SMNVEV (reference sequence). The CDR3 is 15 residues long. The CDR3, as DNA: TGTGCCAGCCGAAGCCGGGACTGGACCCCCCATACGCGGTATTTT. Translation: CASRSRDWTPHTRYF.

This clonotype occurred many times. The chain links TRBV20-1 to TRBJ1-4, with 9 bases matching TRBD1. The CDR3 sequence is 14 residues long. The V gene end was trimmed by 4 bases and the J gene end by 7 bases; junction bases not matched to a gene: 7. In germline, CDR1 is DFQATT, CDR2 SNEGSKA (reference sequence). The CDR3 sequence is CSATADRGGEKLFF. The CDR3 nucleotides read TGCAGTGCTACTGCGGACAGGGGAGGTGAAAAACTGTTTTTT.

In this sample, this clonotype turned up many times. The V and J genes are TRBV30 and TRBJ2-7, with 9 bases aligning to TRBD1. Germline values: CDR1 GTSNPN, CDR2 SVGIG (reference sequence). The CDR3 spans 11 residues. V lost 8 bases and J lost 6; bases outside the gene matches: 5. DNA for the CDR3: TGTGCCGGCAGGACAGGGGTCGAGCAGTACTTC. Its protein product is CAGRTGVEQYF.

Comments on this clonotype: A much larger clone lies a single base off, so this may be a read error. The rearrangement joins TRBV28 to TRBJ2-5; possibly TRBD2 for D (5 bases). CDR1 MDHEN and CDR2 SYDVKM come from the germline V gene. Trimming took off 3 bases at V and 14 bases at J, with 13 bases between the two ends. The CDR3 loop spans 11 amino acids. The CDR3 DNA follows: TGTGCCAGCAGTTTCAGAGCGGACCATTACTTC. Translated, it gives CASSFRADHYF.

The chain joins TRBV3-1 to TRBJ2-2; 11 bases fit TRBD1. Germline V gene sequence: CDR1 LGHDT, CDR2 YNNKEL (reference sequence). J lost 5 bases, V lost 4 bases, and 9 bases had no gene match. CDR3 length equals 17 residues. This CDR3 reads CASSLKTGTGGTGELFF. CDR3 DNA sequence: TGTGCCAGCAGCCTAAAAACCGGGACAGGGGGGACCGGGGAGCTGTTTTTT.

The V gene is TRBV5-1, the J gene TRBJ1-2; 7 bases align to TRBD1. Per germline, CDR1 SGHRS and CDR2 YFSETQ. The CDR3 has 13 amino acids. Trimming at V came to 4 bases and at J to 5 bases, leaving 5 bases not matched to a gene. The CDR3 DNA follows: TGCGCCAGCAGCCTCCCACAGGGGTATGGCTACACCTTC. It encodes CASSLPQGYGYTF.

This clonotype was counted at least ten times. The CDR3 DNA reads TGTGCCAGCAGCATTTTCGGGCTTAGACAGAACACTGAAGCTTTCTTT. It yields the protein CASSIFGLRQNTEAFF. The chain is built from TRBV28 and TRBJ1-1; D remains unclear. Germline V gives CDR1 MDHEN, CDR2 SYDVKM. V was trimmed by 6 bases and J by 1 base, leaving 18 bases between them. The CDR3 covers 16 residues.

The CDR3 DNA sequence: TGTGCCATTAGGACAGGGTTGGGCTACACCTTC. Amino acids: CAIRTGLGYTF. The V gene is TRBV7-6, the J gene TRBJ1-2, with TRBD1 identical over 8 bases. Germline assignment: CDR1 SGHVS and CDR2 FNYEAQ. The CDR3 runs to 11 residues. The J segment lost 8 bases and the V segment lost 10 bases, leaving 6 bases of the junction unmatched.

There are many counts of this clonotype. The genes are TRBV6-1 and TRBJ2-5; D is possibly TRBD2 (5 bases). V lost 5 bases, J lost 5 bases, and 18 bases lay in between. The CDR3 totals 15 residues. Germline V CDR1 and CDR2: MNHNS, SASEGT. The CDR3 loop is CASSPLEAGEETQYF. The CDR3 region has the DNA TGTGCCAGCAGTCCCCTTGAGGCGGGTGAGGAGACCCAGTACTTC.

Only a few counts were recorded for this clonotype. The chain carries TRBV5-1 and TRBJ2-7; no clear D gene. CDR3 length: 14 amino acids. Germline CDR1 is SGHRS and CDR2 is YFSETQ. V was trimmed by 0 bases and J by 3 bases, leaving 10 bases between them. DNA of the CDR3: TGCGCCAGCAGCTTGGCCTACGAAATCTACGAGCAGTACTTC. It translates to CASSLAYEIYEQYF.

This clonotype was counted many times. The rearrangement links TRBV7-9 to TRBJ2-2; TRBD1 matches 7 bases. The CDR3 runs to 15 residues. J was trimmed by 5 bases and V by 5 bases; bases with no gene match: 8. From germline, CDR1 is SEHNR and CDR2 FQNEAQ (reference sequence). The CDR3 here is CASSGRGRRTGELFF. In DNA form, the CDR3 reads TGTGCCAGCAGCGGTAGGGGGCGGAGGACCGGGGAGCTGTTTTTT. The variable domain in full, completed from reference TRBV7-9 and TRBJ2-2, reads DTGVSQNPRHKITKRGQNVTFRCDPISEHNRLYWYRQTLGQGPEFLTYFQNEAQLEKSRLLSDRFSAERPKGSFSTLEIQRTEQGDSAMYLCASSGRGRRTGELFFGEGSRLTVL.

This clonotype was seen repeatedly, ten times or more. The chain uses TRBV28 and TRBJ1-5; a weak D match, TRBD1 (6 bases). CDR1 is MDHEN, CDR2 SYDVKM, per germline. Trimming removed 3 bases from V and 1 base from J, with 10 bases in between. This CDR3 spans 15 amino acids. Written as DNA, the CDR3 is TGTGCCAGCAGTTTGAGACAGGCAAGCAATCAGCCCCAGCATTTT. It specifies CASSLRQASNQPQHF.

The rearrangement joins TRBV7-3 to TRBJ2-1; TRBD2 matches at 10 bases. V shed 2 bases, J shed 4 bases, and the junction held 5 bases outside the gene matches. Per germline, CDR1 SGHTA and CDR2 FQGTGA. The CDR3 is 16 amino acids. This chain's CDR3 is CASSLGLAGEYNEQFF. As DNA, the CDR3 is TGTGCCAGCAGCTTAGGCCTAGCGGGAGAGTACAATGAGCAGTTCTTC.

This sequence joins TRBV9 and TRBJ2-5; TRBD1 matches 8 bases. V dropped 4 bases and J dropped 2; count of bases not matched to a gene: 10. CDR1 and CDR2 from the germline V gene are SGDLS and YYNGEE. The CDR3 is 16 residues long. The CDR3, as DNA: TGTGCCAGCAGCTGGGGGCAGGGGGCGCGTCAAGAGACCCAGTACTTC. This translates into CASSWGQGARQETQYF.

This clonotype was seen ten or more times. The chain couples TRBV6-1 to TRBJ2-7, with 9 positions matching TRBD2. Germline V gene data show CDR1 as MNHNS and CDR2 as SASEGT. V gave up 5 bases and J gave up 3 bases; unmatched junction bases: 8. The CDR3 runs to 15 residues. CDR3 region: CASSPAGGGGYEQYF. The CDR3, as DNA: TGTGCCAGCAGTCCAGCGGGGGGCGGAGGCTACGAGCAGTACTTC.

There are many counts of this clonotype. This sequence joins TRBV28 and TRBJ2-7, with D perhaps TRBD1 (6 bases). V shed 7 bases and J shed 0 bases, with 10 bases lying between them. CDR1 is MDHEN and CDR2 is SYDVKM in the germline V gene. The length of the CDR3 is 13 residues. CDR3 nucleotide sequence: TGTGCCAGCACGGACAGATACTCCTACGAGCAGTACTTC. It encodes CASTDRYSYEQYF.

At least ten counts were recorded for this clonotype. The CDR3 loop reads CASSSPRYGTEPTEAFF. The CDR3 DNA sequence: TGTGCCAGCAGCTCCCCCCGGTATGGTACGGAACCCACTGAAGCTTTCTTT. This chain joins TRBV11-2 and TRBJ1-1, with unresolved D. The CDR3 consists of 17 residues. Germline V gene lookup returns CDR1 SGHAT and CDR2 FQNNGV. V gave up 4 bases and J gave up 4 bases, with 22 bases separating them.

The rearrangement joins TRBV30 to TRBJ1-1; the match to TRBD1 covers 11 bases. CDR3 length: 13 amino acids. V lost 5 bases to trimming and J lost 4 bases; unmatched junction nucleotides: 3. The germline CDR1 and CDR2 sequences are GTSNPN and SVGIG (reference sequence). Written as DNA, the CDR3 is TGTGCCTGGGGGACAGGGGGGGGCACTGAAGCTTTCTTT. Its protein product is CAWGTGGGTEAFF.

Many counts were recorded for this clonotype. V and J are TRBV13 and TRBJ2-7, with TRBD1 as a possible D gene (5 bases). This CDR3 comprises 14 residues. CDR1 is PRHDT, CDR2 FYEKMQ, per germline (reference sequence). With 5 bases removed from V and 4 bases from J, the gap between germline ends came to 15 bases. The CDR3 DNA reads as TGTGCCAGCAGCCCTGGGGCCCGAACTTACGAGCAGTACTTC. Its protein is CASSPGARTYEQYF.

This clonotype was picked up many times. V and J are TRBV5-5 and TRBJ2-2, with D uncertain. CDR1 SGHKS and CDR2 YYEKEE come from the germline V gene (reference sequence). V was shortened by 2 bases and J by 1 base, with 3 bases between the two germline ends. CDR3 length equals 13 residues. Here the CDR3 reads CASSFGNTGELFF. The CDR3 DNA is TGTGCCAGCAGCTTTGGGAACACCGGGGAGCTGTTTTTT.

This clonotype showed up many times. The V gene is TRBV30, the J gene TRBJ1-1; D possibly corresponds to TRBD1 (5 bases). From germline, CDR1 is GTSNPN and CDR2 SVGIG (reference sequence). The CDR3 is made up of 14 amino acids. Trimming took 4 bases from V and 3 from J, leaving 15 bases between them. The DNA of the CDR3 is TGTGCCTGGATTTTGGGGGTGGGGGACACTGAAGCTTTCTTT. Residues: CAWILGVGDTEAFF.

With regard to this clonotype: A read error may explain this, as a much larger clone is one base away. This chain uses TRBV3-1 with TRBJ2-5; 9 bases agree with TRBD1. The CDR3 totals 17 residues. Germline-derived CDR1 and CDR2 are LGHDT and YNNKEL (reference sequence). This chain's CDR3 is CASSQEEVGQGGESQYF. DNA of the CDR3: TGTGCCAGCAGCCAAGAGGAGGTGGGACAGGGAGGAGAGAGCCAGTACTTC.

The chain is built from TRBV20-1 and TRBJ2-7, with 9 bases aligning to TRBD2. Losses at the gene ends were 1 base for V and 3 bases for J; bases not matched to a gene: 4. CDR1 DFQATT and CDR2 SNEGSKA come from the germline V gene (reference sequence). The length of the CDR3 is 14 residues. The CDR3 nucleotides read TGCAGTGCTAGAGGACTAGCGGAGAACTACGAGCAGTACTTC. Its translation: CSARGLAENYEQYF.

This clonotype was recorded a few times. This chain links TRBV7-6 with TRBJ2-3, with D possibly matching TRBD2 (6 bases). Deletions cut 5 bases from V and 5 bases from J, with 14 bases between. The CDR3 length is 14 residues. Germline CDR1 and CDR2: SGHVS and FNYEAQ. The CDR3 bases are TGTGCCAGCAGCGTAAGACTAGGTATAGATACGCAGTATTTT. Translated, it gives CASSVRLGIDTQYF.

Only a few counts were recorded for this clonotype. CDR3 residues: CASSGGLLQFF. The CDR3 nucleotides read TGTGCCAGCAGCGGCGGACTGTTACAGTTCTTC. This chain joins TRBV5-6 and TRBJ2-1; weak D call: TRBD2 (5 bases). Germline CDR1 reads SGHDT; CDR2 reads YYEEEE. The CDR3 totals 11 residues. V lost 4 bases and J lost 13, with 12 bases in between.

This clonotype was seen a few times. This chain links TRBV28 with TRBJ2-3, with TRBD2 matching 10 bases. V shed 3 bases and J 0 bases; nucleotides not matched to a gene: 9. From germline, CDR1 is MDHEN and CDR2 SYDVKM. This CDR3 has 18 residues. CDR3 sequence (DNA): TGTGCCAGCAGTTTCGGACTAGCGGACCCGATAAGCACAGATACGCAGTATTTT. Protein product: CASSFGLADPISTDTQYF.

At least ten counts were recorded for this clonotype. The chain has TRBV3-1 and TRBJ1-5, with D possibly being TRBD1 (6 bases). Deletions cut 2 bases from V and 1 base from J, with 9 bases between. Germline V gene data show CDR1 as LGHDT and CDR2 as YNNKEL (reference sequence). The CDR3 is made up of 15 amino acids. CDR3 sequence reads: CASSQQGTSNQPQHF. CDR3 nucleotides: TGTGCCAGCAGCCAACAGGGGACGAGCAATCAGCCCCAGCATTTT.

This clonotype was counted ten times or more. The chain links TRBV9 to TRBJ2-1; D call uncertain. There are 15 residues in the CDR3. The V gene's germline CDR1 is SGDLS and CDR2 YYNGEE. Trimming left V 4 bases short and J 0 bases short, with 11 bases between. The CDR3: CASSQRSNSYNEQFF. The CDR3 DNA reads as TGTGCCAGCAGCCAGAGGTCTAACTCCTACAATGAGCAGTTCTTC.

This clonotype was seen at least ten times. The rearrangement uses TRBV2 and TRBJ1-5; 7 nucleotides match TRBD1. The CDR3 has 12 residues. V lost 1 base, J lost 13 bases, and 4 bases stayed unmatched. CDR1 is SNHLY and CDR2 is FYNNEI in the germline V gene. The CDR3 sequence is CASSEVQGTQHF. The CDR3 nucleotides read TGTGCCAGCAGTGAAGTACAGGGGACGCAGCATTTT. Combining the CDR3 with reference TRBV2 and TRBJ1-5 gives the whole variable domain EPEVTQTPSHQVTQMGQEVILRCVPISNHLYFYWYRQILGQKVEFLVSFYNNEISEKSEIFDDQFSVERPDGSNFTLKIRSTKLEDSAMYFCASSEVQGTQHFGDGTRLSIL.

This clonotype was picked up many times. The V call is TRBV7-2, the J call TRBJ2-5; D is unresolved. The ends were cut back, 1 base at V and 1 base at J, with 10 bases in the middle. There are 15 residues in the CDR3. Germline V gene sequence: CDR1 SGHTA, CDR2 FQGNSA. The CDR3, as DNA: TGTGCCAGCAGCTTAGGGAGCGCCTTCCAAGAGACCCAGTACTTC. Translation gives CASSLGSAFQETQYF.

This chain links TRBV3-1 with TRBJ1-1; 12 nucleotides align to TRBD1. CDR1 is LGHDT, CDR2 YNNKEL, per germline (reference sequence). V gave up 3 bases and J gave up 11 bases; unmatched junction bases: 10. This CDR3 comprises 15 residues. The CDR3 DNA is TGTGCCAGCAGCCACACCGGGACAGGGGGCGTGAAGGCTTTCTTT. Translated, it gives CASSHTGTGGVKAFF.

This clonotype showed up just a few times. The chain couples TRBV18 to TRBJ2-7, with 9 bases matching TRBD1. The CDR3 is 15 residues long. V lost 2 bases, J lost 0 bases, and 2 bases stayed unmatched. CDR1 is KGHSH and CDR2 is LQKENI in the germline V gene. The CDR3 coding sequence is TGTGCCAGCTCACCAAGGACAGGGGTCTCCTACGAGCAGTACTTC. It translates to CASSPRTGVSYEQYF.